The 22 T cell receptor beta chains in this list originate from one sample, sequenced in a study of T cell responses to AZD1222 COVID-19 vaccine. Libraries were prepared by immunoSEQ multiplex PCR; TCRdb keeps only in-frame clonotypes and omits some of them. The sample consists of roughly 160,000 clones, 90% to 95% of them appearing once. The specimen comprised peripheral blood, sampled on day 0 of AZD1222 vaccination. The receptors come from an adult in good health.

The chain couples TRBV28 to TRBJ1-5, with D perhaps matching TRBD1 (6 bases). The CDR3 runs to 15 residues. Germline CDR1 is MDHEN and CDR2 is SYDVKM. Trimming left V 7 bases short and J 4 bases short, with 17 bases between. The CDR3 spells CASIPSRGANQPQHF. CDR3 DNA: TGTGCCAGCATCCCCAGTCGGGGGGCAAATCAGCCCCAGCATTTT.

The chain uses TRBV6-5 and TRBJ1-5; D gene ambiguous. The CDR3 length is 12 residues. The V and J ends lost 7 bases and 1 base respectively, with 5 bases between them. Germline-derived CDR1 and CDR2 are MNHEY and SVGAGI. This CDR3 reads CASKPSNQPQHF. CDR3 in DNA: TGTGCCAGCAAACCGAGCAATCAGCCCCAGCATTTT.

The chain combines TRBV19 with TRBJ1-5; D is perhaps TRBD1 (5 bases). The CDR3 runs 13 residues. Per the germline V gene, CDR1 is LNHDA and CDR2 is SQIVND (reference sequence). V lost 3 bases, J lost 5 bases, and 8 bases lay in between. The CDR3 region is CASSIGTHQPQHF. The CDR3 DNA follows: TGTGCCAGTAGTATCGGGACGCATCAGCCCCAGCATTTT.

Written as DNA, the CDR3 is TGTGCCAGCAGTGTTCTGCGGAACACCGGGGAGCTGTTTTTT. Its translation: CASSVLRNTGELFF. The chain joins TRBV2 to TRBJ2-2, with no clear D. The CDR3 spans 14 residues. V was shortened by 4 bases and J by 1 base, with 7 bases between the two germline ends. From germline, CDR1 is SNHLY and CDR2 FYNNEI.

In DNA form, the CDR3 reads TGTGCCAGCAGCCCCTATCAAGCGGGAGGTAACGATGAGCAGTTCTTC. This gives the protein CASSPYQAGGNDEQFF. The genes are TRBV11-2 and TRBJ2-1, with TRBD2 matching over 9 bases. Germline V CDR1 and CDR2: SGHAT, FQNNGV. J lost 8 bases, V lost 5 bases, and 13 bases had no gene match. The CDR3 is made up of 16 amino acids.

This clone has only one observation. The rearrangement joins TRBV5-4 to TRBJ2-1; D uncertain. The CDR3 covers 13 residues. Trimming took off 2 bases at V and 4 bases at J, with 7 bases between the two ends. Germline V gene sequence: CDR1 SGHNT, CDR2 YYREEE (reference sequence). The CDR3 sequence is CASSFLGYNEQFF. For the CDR3, the DNA is TGTGCCAGCAGCTTTTTGGGATACAATGAGCAGTTCTTC.

The V call is TRBV5-1, the J call TRBJ1-5; D uncertain. In germline, CDR1 is SGHRS, CDR2 YFSETQ. Trimming took 4 bases from V and 6 from J, leaving 14 bases between them. The CDR3 runs to 14 residues. The CDR3 sequence is CASSQGSVGQPQHF. The CDR3 DNA sequence: TGCGCCAGCAGCCAAGGGTCCGTCGGTCAGCCCCAGCATTTT.

The chain has TRBV2 and TRBJ1-1; TRBD1 agrees at 9 bases. The germline V gene encodes CDR1 SNHLY and CDR2 FYNNEI. This CDR3 contains 13 residues. V lost 10 bases to trimming and J lost 3 bases; unmatched junction nucleotides: 6. The CDR3 sequence: CATKRQGDTEAFF. The CDR3 DNA reads as TGTGCCACCAAAAGACAGGGGGACACTGAAGCTTTCTTT.

This chain connects TRBV5-1 to TRBJ1-1; 8 bases map to TRBD1. The J segment lost 0 bases and the V segment lost 4 bases, leaving 11 bases of the junction unmatched. This CDR3 region has 17 residues. Per the germline V gene, CDR1 is SGHRS and CDR2 is YFSETQ. The chain's CDR3 is CASSLGQGAAMNTEAFF. In DNA, the CDR3 is TGCGCCAGCAGCCTAGGACAGGGTGCAGCCATGAACACTGAAGCTTTCTTT. The variable domain in full, completed from reference TRBV5-1 and TRBJ1-1, reads KAGVTQTPRYLIKTRGQQVTLSCSPISGHRSVSWYQQTPGQGLQFLFEYFSETQRNKGNFPGRFSGRQFSNSRSEMNVSTLELGDSALYLCASSLGQGAAMNTEAFFGQGTRLTVV.

This clone was seen just once. The chain couples TRBV14 to TRBJ2-3; 7 bases agree with TRBD2. Germline CDR1 reads SGHDN; CDR2 reads FVKESK. This CDR3 has 18 amino acids. With V trimmed by 0 bases and J by 2 bases, 11 bases remained unmatched. The CDR3 spells CASSQEALDRDYTDTQYF. CDR3 in DNA: TGTGCCAGCAGCCAAGAAGCGTTAGACCGGGACTACACAGATACGCAGTATTTT.

J is TRBJ1-4 and V is TRBV27; TRBD1 agrees at 11 bases. V was pared by 6 bases and J by 8 bases, with 5 bases of the junction left unmatched. The CDR3 spans 14 residues. Germline V lookup: CDR1 MNHEY, CDR2 SMNVEV (reference sequence). The chain's CDR3 is CASRRTGGREKLFF. CDR3 DNA: TGTGCCAGCAGAAGGACAGGGGGCAGGGAAAAACTGTTTTTT.

This chain links TRBV3-1 (or the pseudogene TRBV3-2) with TRBJ1-1; D is undetermined. Germline CDR1 and CDR2: LGHDT and YNNKEL (reference sequence). The V gene lost 4 bases and the J gene lost 2 bases, with 11 bases spanning the gap. The CDR3 has 14 residues. CDR3 sequence (DNA): TGTGCCAGCAGCCGTATAGGGCGTAACACTGAAGCTTTCTTT. It is translated as CASSRIGRNTEAFF.

J is TRBJ2-4 and V is TRBV11-2; 10 nucleotides align to TRBD2. Trimming at V came to 10 bases and at J to 6 bases, leaving 9 bases not matched to a gene. The V gene's germline CDR1 is SGHAT and CDR2 FQNNGV. CDR3 length: 14 amino acids. The CDR3 nucleotides are TGTGCCACCAAGTACGGACTAGCGGCAAACATTCAGTACTTC. It yields the protein CATKYGLAANIQYF.

The chain links TRBV6-5 to TRBJ1-2; 10 nucleotides align to TRBD1. Germline trimming cut 2 bases from V and 6 bases from J; bases unmatched to any gene: 6. The germline gives CDR1 MNHEY, CDR2 SVGAGI. The CDR3 sequence is 15 residues long. CDR3 sequence (DNA): TGTGCCAGCAGTTACCGGACAGGGGGTAGGGATGGCTACACCTTC. Translation gives CASSYRTGGRDGYTF.

In this sample, this clone turned up a few times. CDR3 in amino acids: CATSDPGFPNTGELFF. Here the CDR3 DNA reads TGTGCCACCAGTGATCCAGGGTTTCCGAACACCGGGGAGCTGTTTTTT. The chain links TRBV24-1 to TRBJ2-2; D is perhaps TRBD1 (5 bases). The V end was cut by 3 bases, the J end by 0 bases, with 10 bases between. The CDR3 loop spans 16 amino acids. CDR1 and CDR2 (germline): KGHDR, SFDVKD.

The rearrangement joins TRBV19 to TRBJ2-1; TRBD1 matches at 8 bases. After removal of 8 bases from V and 0 bases from J, the junction contained 12 bases not matched to a gene. Germline V gives CDR1 LNHDA, CDR2 SQIVND (reference sequence). This CDR3 contains 17 residues. For the CDR3, the DNA is TGTGCCAGTTCCTTAGGACAGGGCGCCCTCTCCTACAATGAGCAGTTCTTC. Protein product: CASSLGQGALSYNEQFF.

This clone was detected once. The genes are TRBV20-1 and TRBJ1-5; no reliable D call. Germline-derived CDR1 and CDR2 are DFQATT and SNEGSKA (reference sequence). This CDR3 is built from 11 residues. V lost 7 bases, J lost 7 bases, and 11 bases lay in between. The CDR3 loop is CSVKGGQPQHF. In nucleotides, the CDR3 is TGCAGTGTCAAGGGAGGACAGCCCCAGCATTTT.

The chain carries TRBV6-2 or TRBV6-3 and TRBJ1-5, with D hard to call. This CDR3 has 13 amino acids. Trimming shortened V by 2 bases and J by 5 bases, and 7 bases separated the two germline ends. Germline V gene data show CDR1 as MNHEY and CDR2 as SVGEGT. The CDR3 reads CASSYGYYQPQHF. The CDR3 DNA reads as TGTGCCAGCAGTTACGGGTACTATCAGCCCCAGCATTTT.

The rearrangement joins TRBV3-1 (or the pseudogene TRBV3-2) to TRBJ2-7, with 7 bases identical to TRBD1. CDR3 length: 15 residues. Germline V lookup: CDR1 LGHDT, CDR2 YNNKEL (reference sequence). After removal of 1 base from V and 3 bases from J, the junction contained 6 bases not matched to a gene. The CDR3 spells CASSQGGTEIYEQYF. The CDR3 DNA is TGTGCCAGCAGCCAAGGGGGGACAGAGATCTACGAGCAGTACTTC.

V is TRBV10-1 and J is TRBJ2-7; D uncertain. The CDR3 sequence is 13 residues long. The V gene lost 3 bases and the J gene lost 3 bases, with 9 bases spanning the gap. Germline V gene data show CDR1 as WNHNN and CDR2 as SYGVQD (reference sequence). This CDR3 reads CASSENLFYEQYF. The CDR3 coding sequence is TGCGCCAGCAGTGAAAACCTCTTCTACGAGCAGTACTTC.

This chain links TRBV28 with TRBJ1-3; D possibly corresponds to TRBD1 (5 bases). Germline lookup yields CDR1 MDHEN and CDR2 SYDVKM. V dropped 9 bases and J dropped 2 bases, with 17 bases sitting between them. The CDR3 consists of 15 residues. CDR3 sequence reads: CASLLRGGAGNTIYF. CDR3 DNA: TGTGCCAGTCTTCTGAGGGGCGGGGCTGGAAACACCATATATTTT.

J is TRBJ2-1 and V is TRBV24-1; D gene ambiguous. Trimming stripped 0 bases from V and 5 bases from J, with 7 bases between. CDR1 and CDR2 from the germline V gene are KGHDR and SFDVKD. The CDR3 has 14 residues. The CDR3 sequence is CATSDLHGNNEQFF. As DNA, the CDR3 is TGTGCCACCAGTGATTTGCATGGGAACAATGAGCAGTTCTTC.